A single sample is the source of the 20 T cell receptor beta chains below, sequenced in a study of blood T cell repertoires in COVID-19. TCRdb's copy holds only in-frame clones and misses some; the assay was immunoSEQ multiplex PCR. In the table there are roughly 250,000 clones, over 75% of which are singletons. Sequenced material: PBMCs or T cells enriched from blood (not recorded which). The origin of the receptors is a woman between 45 and 60 years old who had recovered from COVID-19.

This rearrangement joins TRBV21-1 to TRBJ1-2; the table's D gene call, TRBD1, was not cross checked with the DNA. TRBV21-1 corresponds to a pseudogene. The CDR3 consists of 13 residues. The DNA of the CDR3 is TGTGCCAGCAAATTGTGGAGAAGGGGTGGCTACACCTTC. Its translation is CASKLWRRGGYTF.

The chain is built from TRBV21-1 and TRBJ2-1; the table names TRBD2, a call not compared with the DNA. TRBV21-1 is annotated as a pseudogene. The CDR3 sequence is 13 residues long. DNA for the CDR3: TGTGCCGGCGGAGGGGAAGGCTACAATGAGCAGTTCTTC. Residues: CAGGGEGYNEQFF.

As regards this clone: The sample contains more than one DNA sequence encoding this CDR3. The rearrangement links TRBV2 to TRBJ2-7, with 8 bases that match TRBD1. The CDR3 covers 14 residues. Germline assignment: CDR1 SNHLY and CDR2 FYNNEI. J lost 2 bases, V lost 5 bases, and 5 bases had no gene match. CDR3 sequence reads: CASSYRQGTYEQYF. CDR3 coding DNA: TGTGCCAGCAGTTACAGACAGGGGACCTACGAGCAGTACTTC.

The CDR3 bases are TGTGCCAGCAGCTTAGAACCCCAGGGCTTCAATTCACCCCTCCACTTT. Protein: CASSLEPQGFNSPLHF. V is TRBV7-2 and J is TRBJ1-6; D may be TRBD1 (5 bases). Trimming removed 1 base from V and 7 bases from J, with 14 bases in between. Germline V CDR1 and CDR2: SGHTA, FQGNSA. The CDR3 length is 16 residues.

Here the CDR3 DNA reads TGTGCCAGCAGCGTAATCGGACTAGAATCCGGGGAGCTGTTTTTT. It specifies CASSVIGLESGELFF. The V gene is TRBV9, the J gene TRBJ2-2, with 7 bases fitting TRBD2. Per the germline V gene, CDR1 is SGDLS and CDR2 is YYNGEE. The length of the CDR3 is 15 residues. The V segment lost 1 base and the J segment 6 bases; nucleotides outside the gene matches: 6.

The V and J genes are TRBV19 and TRBJ2-7; 11 positions match TRBD2. The germline V gene has CDR1 LNHDA and CDR2 SQIVND (reference sequence). Trimming cost V 5 bases and J 4 bases; bases outside gene matches: 4. This CDR3 contains 14 residues. CDR3 coding DNA: TGTGCCAGTAGTGTACTAGCGGGAGCTTACGAGCAGTACTTC. Amino acid sequence: CASSVLAGAYEQYF.

The rearrangement links TRBV3-1 (or the pseudogene TRBV3-2) to TRBJ2-7, with 9 nucleotides matching TRBD1. The CDR3 is 14 residues long. Trimming removed 3 bases from V and 5 bases from J; junction bases left unmatched: 5. Germline CDR1 reads LGHDT; CDR2 reads YNNKEL (reference sequence). CDR3: CASSHGTGQNEQYF. CDR3 bases: TGTGCCAGCAGCCACGGGACAGGGCAAAACGAGCAGTACTTC.

This clone was counted a single time. In the same sample, other DNA sequences code for this CDR3. The chain recombines TRBV5-1 with TRBJ2-5, with TRBD2 identical over 11 bases. With 0 bases clipped from V and 5 bases from J, the junction kept 6 bases outside the gene matches. The CDR3 covers 16 residues. The germline gives CDR1 SGHRS, CDR2 YFSETQ. As DNA, the CDR3 is TGCGCCAGCAGCTTGGGACTAGCGGGAACTCAGGAGACCCAGTACTTC. It translates to CASSLGLAGTQETQYF.

The chain links TRBV27 to TRBJ1-4, with D tentatively TRBD1 (6 bases). This CDR3 has 15 residues. The V end was cut by 6 bases, the J end by 2 bases, with 13 bases between. Germline loops: CDR1 MNHEY, CDR2 SMNVEV (reference sequence). The CDR3 nucleotides are TGTGCCAGCAGCTATAGGGGGTCCACTAATGAAAAACTGTTTTTT. Amino acids: CASSYRGSTNEKLFF.

This chain uses TRBV27 with TRBJ1-5; the D is unclear. V was trimmed by 8 bases and J by 5 bases, leaving 13 bases between them. The CDR3 consists of 13 residues. Looked up from germline, CDR1 is MNHEY and CDR2 is SMNVEV (reference sequence). In DNA form, the CDR3 reads TGTGCCAGCGGATTATCGTATTATCAGCCCCAGCATTTT. It yields the protein CASGLSYYQPQHF.

The V call is TRBV6-1, the J call TRBJ2-7, with 9 bases that match TRBD1. Germline V CDR1 and CDR2: MNHNS, SASEGT. The CDR3 loop spans 15 amino acids. V shed 0 bases, J shed 6 bases, and the junction held 6 bases outside the gene matches. The CDR3 nucleotides are TGTGCCAGCAGTGAAGCGCTTCTGGACAGGGGCGAGCAGTACTTC. The encoded protein is CASSEALLDRGEQYF.

This sequence joins TRBV3-1 (or the pseudogene TRBV3-2) and TRBJ2-7, with D perhaps TRBD1 (6 bases). V was trimmed by 4 bases and J by 3 bases, leaving 16 bases between them. Germline CDR1 LGHDT, CDR2 YNNKEL (reference sequence). The CDR3 is made up of 15 amino acids. The CDR3 DNA is TGTGCCAGCAGCCGCGCCTACAGGGTTGACTACGAGCAGTACTTC. Translated, it gives CASSRAYRVDYEQYF.

The CDR3 sequence: CASSTLSGGYQETQYF. CDR3 coding DNA: TGTGCCAGTAGTACCCTTAGCGGGGGCTACCAAGAGACCCAGTACTTC. The chain employs TRBV19 and TRBJ2-5, with 9 bases lining up with TRBD2. Germline values: CDR1 LNHDA, CDR2 SQIVND (reference sequence). This CDR3 has 16 amino acids. V gave up 4 bases and J gave up 0 bases; unmatched junction bases: 6. The whole variable domain, remainder taken from reference TRBV19 and TRBJ2-5, is DGGITQSPKYLFRKEGQNVTLSCEQNLNHDAMYWYRQDPGQGLRLIYYSQIVNDFQKGDIAEGYSVSREKKESFPLTVTSAQKNPTAFYLCASSTLSGGYQETQYFGPGTRLLVL.

This rearrangement joins TRBV3-1 (or the pseudogene TRBV3-2) to TRBJ2-2; TRBD1 matches at 9 bases. This CDR3 is 16 amino acids long. Germline V lookup: CDR1 LGHDT, CDR2 YNNKEL (reference sequence). With V trimmed by 4 bases and J by 6 bases, 9 bases remained unmatched. Written as DNA, the CDR3 is TGTGCCAGCAGCCCCGGACAGGGGAGAAAGGCCGGGGAGCTGTTTTTT. Translation gives CASSPGQGRKAGELFF.

V is TRBV5-1 and J is TRBJ2-7; 9 nucleotides align to TRBD1. Trimming took 4 bases from V and 7 from J; bases not matched to a gene: 9. The CDR3 loop spans 14 amino acids. In germline, CDR1 is SGHRS, CDR2 YFSETQ. CDR3 protein: CASSVIQGAGEQYF. The CDR3 nucleotides are TGCGCCAGCAGCGTAATACAGGGGGCTGGGGAGCAGTACTTC.

V is TRBV14 and J is TRBJ1-2; D is perhaps TRBD1 (5 bases). This CDR3 has 13 amino acids. Germline loops: CDR1 SGHDN, CDR2 FVKESK. V was shortened by 3 bases and J by 10 bases, with 15 bases between the two germline ends. CDR3 DNA: TGTGCCAGCAGCCAGCTGGACGGGGGGAACTACACCTTC. It codes for CASSQLDGGNYTF. The variable domain in full, with the rest retrieved from reference TRBV14 and TRBJ1-2, is EAGVTQFPSHSVIEKGQTVTLRCDPISGHDNLYWYRRVMGKEIKFLLHFVKESKQDESGMPNNRFLAERTGGTYSTLKVQPAELEDSGVYFCASSQLDGGNYTFGSGTRLTVV.

This clone was seen just once. This chain connects TRBV28 to TRBJ1-5; 8 bases are a match to TRBD1. This CDR3 has 16 residues. Germline V gives CDR1 MDHEN, CDR2 SYDVKM. V was clipped by 3 bases and J by 3 bases; unmatched bases: 7. The CDR3 region is CASSFRTGSFNQPQHF. DNA of the CDR3: TGTGCCAGCAGTTTCCGGACAGGGTCTTTCAATCAGCCCCAGCATTTT.

Ten or more counts support this clone. The gene calls are TRBV21-1 and TRBJ1-5; the D segment call TRBD1 is taken from the table without a DNA check. TRBV21-1 is a recognized pseudogene. CDR3 size: 16 residues. The CDR3: CASSKSVGPINQPQHF. The CDR3 DNA reads TGTGCCAGCAGCAAATCAGTGGGGCCGATTAATCAGCCCCAGCATTTT.

The rearrangement uses TRBV10-3 and TRBJ2-1, with D possibly matching TRBD1 (6 bases). V shed 8 bases and J shed 4 bases, with 9 bases lying between them. The germline gives CDR1 ENHRY, CDR2 SYGVKD. The CDR3 consists of 12 residues. CDR3 protein: CAISQGYNEQFF. The CDR3 DNA sequence: TGTGCCATCTCTCAGGGGTACAATGAGCAGTTCTTC.

The chain combines TRBV30 with TRBJ2-7, with 8 bases lining up with TRBD2. V shed 0 bases and J 7 bases; nucleotides not matched to a gene: 11. CDR3 length equals 15 residues. Germline lookup yields CDR1 GTSNPN and CDR2 SVGIG (reference sequence). The CDR3 sequence is CAWSVLSTSVLEQYF. The CDR3 bases are TGTGCCTGGAGTGTACTTTCGACTAGCGTTTTAGAGCAGTACTTC.